This entry features one T cell receptor (beta chain) sequence. The antigen is not known. Method: immunoSEQ multiplex PCR; TCRdb's copy keeps in-frame clones and lacks some. The table has about 14,000 clones, about 88% seen once. This sample is part of a study of PD-1 blockade in mismatch repair-deficient tumors. The time point here: 10-day in vitro stimulation with candidate neoantigen peptide 6. All patients were mismatch repair deficient, assessed by either PCR or immunohistochemistry. Several ELISpot-reactive neoantigen peptides each drove a roughly ten-day in vitro stimulation. Clone fold changes were calculated against an identical culture without peptide. The CDR3 extends over 16 amino acids. CDR1 MNHEY and CDR2 SMNVEV come from the germline V gene (reference sequence). The ends lost 6 bases at V and 7 bases at J; junction bases unmatched: 14. General study findings and limits: Tumor-resident clones, often undetectable pretreatment in blood, expanded then contracted after pembrolizumab.

The source material was cells cultured in vitro, sampled from a patient treated with pembrolizumab. This clonotype was obtained from an adult with mismatch repair-deficient cancer. The chain carries TRBV27 and TRBJ2-7, with 11 nucleotides matching TRBD2. The DNA of the CDR3 is TGTGCCAGCAGACGGCTTACTAGCGGGAGTCCTTGGGAGCAGTACTTC. It translates to CASRRLTSGSPWEQYF.